The 17 T cell receptor beta chains below come from one sample, sequenced in a study of monozygotic twins with inflammatory bowel disease. TCRdb reanalyzed the 5' RACE reads, giving one entry per CDR3 protein sequence and no DNA. The sample totals around 140,000 distinct CDR3 sequences; its top ten clones hold approximately 2.5%. Sequences were obtained from blood. These receptors all stem from a human donor with ulcerative colitis or Crohn's disease, or a healthy co-twin of an affected twin (not recorded which).

This chain connects TRBV6-2 or TRBV6-3 to TRBJ1-5; TCRdb gives TRBD1 as the D gene, but with no DNA this cannot be confirmed. Per germline, CDR1 MNHEY and CDR2 SVGEGT. This CDR3 comprises 15 residues. CDR3 region: CASSYDRGVNQPQHF.

The CDR3 here is CASSGTGEIGETQYF. The genes are TRBV5-1 and TRBJ2-5; TCRdb's assignment of TRBD1 cannot be checked, as there is no DNA. Germline assignment: CDR1 SGHRS and CDR2 YFSETQ. This CDR3 has 15 residues.

This sequence joins TRBV6-4 and TRBJ1-1; TCRdb gives TRBD1 as the D gene, but with no DNA this cannot be confirmed. Looked up from germline, CDR1 is MRHNA and CDR2 is SNTAGT. The CDR3 is 17 amino acids. The CDR3 loop is CASSDPGQGPVNTEAFF.

This chain connects TRBV30 to TRBJ1-1. The CDR3 runs 13 residues. Germline V gives CDR1 GTSNPN, CDR2 SVGIG (reference sequence). The CDR3 loop is CAWRRQGYTEAFF.

The gene calls are TRBV5-1 and TRBJ2-2. This CDR3 is 16 amino acids long. Germline V lookup: CDR1 SGHRS, CDR2 YFSETQ. The chain's CDR3 is CASSFKGAGNTGELFF.

The V call is TRBV5-1, the J call TRBJ2-2; TCRdb indicates TRBD1, and absent DNA this call remains unverified. CDR1 is SGHRS, CDR2 YFSETQ, per germline. The CDR3 sequence is 16 residues long. This chain's CDR3 is CASSLSPQGNTGELFF.

J is TRBJ1-4 and V is TRBV5-1; TCRdb names TRBD1, which stays unverified in the absence of DNA. The germline V gene encodes CDR1 SGHRS and CDR2 YFSETQ. The CDR3 length is 14 residues. The CDR3 is CASSPGVTNEKLFF.

The V call is TRBV20-1, the J call TRBJ1-6; there is no DNA to check the TCRdb D call of TRBD1. Germline V lookup: CDR1 DFQATT, CDR2 SNEGSKA (reference sequence). This CDR3 is 13 amino acids long. The CDR3 sequence: CSARGQGDSLLHF.

The genes are TRBV7-6 and TRBJ1-1; TCRdb picks TRBD1, but there is no DNA to check that call. The CDR3 loop spans 14 amino acids. Germline assignment: CDR1 SGHVS and CDR2 FNYEAQ. Here the CDR3 reads CASSSDRGWPEAFF.

The chain uses TRBV5-1 and TRBJ1-1. This CDR3 comprises 12 residues. From germline, CDR1 is SGHRS and CDR2 YFSETQ. The CDR3 sequence: CASSLSDTEAFF.

The CDR3 sequence: CASSLESGSRGYGYTF. The chain combines TRBV7-2 with TRBJ1-2. CDR1 is SGHTA, CDR2 FQGNSA, per germline. This CDR3 spans 16 amino acids.

This chain connects TRBV20-1 to TRBJ1-1; TCRdb's D call, TRBD1, is unchecked because there is no DNA. The CDR3 extends over 13 amino acids. The germline gives CDR1 DFQATT, CDR2 SNEGSKA (reference sequence). The chain's CDR3 is CSARDGGRTEAFF.

CDR3 residues: CSARAAAGKHNEQFF. The chain is built from TRBV20-1 and TRBJ2-1; TCRdb's D gene call, TRBD2, goes unchecked for lack of DNA. The CDR3 length is 15 residues. Germline V gene lookup returns CDR1 DFQATT and CDR2 SNEGSKA (reference sequence).

This chain uses TRBV27 with TRBJ2-5; the TRBD1 assignment by TCRdb is unverifiable without DNA. The CDR3 extends over 17 amino acids. Germline V gene sequence: CDR1 MNHEY, CDR2 SMNVEV (reference sequence). CDR3 sequence reads: CASSLSGGTGARETQYF.

The V gene is TRBV20-1, the J gene TRBJ1-1; the TRBD1 assignment by TCRdb is unverifiable without DNA. The CDR3 is 12 amino acids. Germline V gene sequence: CDR1 DFQATT, CDR2 SNEGSKA (reference sequence). The CDR3 loop is CSAGDRRREAFF.

The chain couples TRBV9 to TRBJ2-1; TCRdb reports TRBD1, a call that lacks DNA to check it against. CDR3 size: 17 residues. CDR1 and CDR2 (germline): SGDLS, YYNGEE. The CDR3: CASSVVGDTSSYNEQFF.

The chain recombines TRBV3-1 with TRBJ1-1. CDR1 LGHDT and CDR2 YNNKEL come from the germline V gene (reference sequence). This CDR3 is built from 14 residues. The CDR3 protein is CASSQENRARMAFF.